The 18 T cell receptor beta chains below come from one sample, sequenced in a study of radiotherapy plus CTLA-4 blockade in lung cancer. Sequencing used immunoSEQ multiplex PCR; TCRdb keeps in-frame clones, though not all of them. The table shows 60,000 to 70,000 clones, with around 83% occurring only once. The sequencing used peripheral blood, collected from a patient treated with radiotherapy plus ipilimumab. The source of these receptors is a human donor with non-small cell lung cancer who had a partial response to radiotherapy plus ipilimumab.

This clone has just one count. The chain uses TRBV27 and TRBJ2-5, with 9 bases matching TRBD1. The CDR3 has 16 residues. CDR1 and CDR2 (germline): MNHEY, SMNVEV (reference sequence). V was pared by 4 bases and J by 2 bases, with 8 bases of the junction left unmatched. CDR3 coding DNA: TGTGCCAGCAGTTCCTACGGGACAGGGCTACAAGAGACCCAGTACTTC. It codes for CASSSYGTGLQETQYF.

J is TRBJ2-5 and V is TRBV10-2; 9 nucleotides agree with TRBD1. The CDR3 contains 16 residues. Per germline, CDR1 WSHSY and CDR2 SAAADI. The junction had 6 bases not matched to a gene; V was cut back by 2 bases and J by 2 bases. The CDR3 sequence is CASSERGTGRQETQYF. DNA of the CDR3: TGCGCCAGCAGTGAGAGGGGGACAGGGCGGCAAGAGACCCAGTACTTC.

The chain recombines TRBV5-4 with TRBJ2-3, with TRBD2 matching 8 bases. The CDR3 has 15 residues. The trim removed 4 bases at V and 6 bases at J, leaving 10 bases unmatched. Germline CDR1 and CDR2: SGHNT and YYREEE (reference sequence). The CDR3 reads CASSHRAGGPDTQYF. The CDR3 DNA follows: TGTGCCAGCAGCCACCGTGCGGGAGGACCCGATACGCAGTATTTT. Full variable domain (rest looked up from reference TRBV5-4 and TRBJ2-3): ETGVTQSPTHLIKTRGQQVTLRCSSQSGHNTVSWYQQALGQGPQFIFQYYREEENGRGNFPPRFSGLQFPNYSSELNVNALELDDSALYLCASSHRAGGPDTQYFGPGTRLTVL.

V gene TRBV5-1 combines with J gene TRBJ1-1; no firm D call. The germline gives CDR1 SGHRS, CDR2 YFSETQ. Trimming took 5 bases from V and 0 from J, leaving 14 bases between them. The CDR3 totals 15 residues. CDR3 residues: CASRLGHGMNTEAFF. For the CDR3, the DNA is TGCGCCAGCAGGCTGGGCCACGGTATGAACACTGAAGCTTTCTTT. Full variable domain (outside the CDR3, taken from reference TRBV5-1 and TRBJ1-1): KAGVTQTPRYLIKTRGQQVTLSCSPISGHRSVSWYQQTPGQGLQFLFEYFSETQRNKGNFPGRFSGRQFSNSRSEMNVSTLELGDSALYLCASRLGHGMNTEAFFGQGTRLTVV.

This rearrangement joins TRBV11-2 to TRBJ2-5; a weak D match, TRBD2 (6 bases). The CDR3 covers 16 residues. The V gene lost 8 bases and the J gene lost 4 bases, with 23 bases spanning the gap. Germline values: CDR1 SGHAT, CDR2 FQNNGV. CDR3 coding DNA: TGTGCCAGCGCGAATCGGGGAGGACTAACTGGAGAGACCCAGTACTTC. It translates to CASANRGGLTGETQYF. Using reference TRBV11-2 and TRBJ2-5 for the parts outside the CDR3, the full variable domain is EAGVAQSPRYKIIEKRQSVAFWCNPISGHATLYWYQQILGQGPKLLIQFQNNGVVDDSQLPKDRFSAERLKGVDSTLKIQPAKLEDSAVYLCASANRGGLTGETQYFGPGTRLLVL.

V usage is TRBV5-5 and J usage is TRBJ2-2, with TRBD2 matching over 9 bases. Germline V gene lookup returns CDR1 SGHKS and CDR2 YYEKEE (reference sequence). J lost 1 base, V lost 4 bases, and 11 bases had no gene match. This CDR3 has 18 residues. CDR3 DNA: TGTGCCAGCAGCACCTGGGCGGGTAGCGGGAGGAACACCGGGGAGCTGTTTTTT. Its protein product is CASSTWAGSGRNTGELFF.

This clone was counted once. The CDR3 here is CASSPPAPRTDTQYF. CDR3 DNA sequence: TGTGCCAGCTCACCACCGGCCCCCCGCACAGATACGCAGTATTTT. The rearrangement joins TRBV18 to TRBJ2-3; D is unresolved. The CDR3 covers 15 residues. Germline-derived CDR1 and CDR2 are KGHSH and LQKENI. The germline V and J ends were trimmed by 0 bases and 1 base, with 8 bases remaining between them.

This clone has only a few counts. V and J are TRBV7-3 and TRBJ2-1; 11 nucleotides agree with TRBD2. J gave up 3 bases and V 3 bases, and 7 bases lay outside the gene matches. The germline gives CDR1 SGHTA, CDR2 FQGTGA. CDR3 length: 17 residues. The CDR3 region is CASSFLAGGEIYNEQFF. CDR3 nucleotide sequence: TGTGCCAGCAGCTTTCTAGCGGGAGGTGAGATCTACAATGAGCAGTTCTTC.

The genes are TRBV14 and TRBJ1-2, with TRBD1 matching over 7 bases. Per germline, CDR1 SGHDN and CDR2 FVKESK. Trimming at V came to 1 base and at J to 1 base, leaving 6 bases not matched to a gene. This CDR3 is built from 16 residues. CDR3 nucleotide sequence: TGTGCCAGCAGCCAAGCGGGACAGAACTATAACTATGGCTACACCTTC. As protein: CASSQAGQNYNYGYTF. The whole variable domain, filled in from reference TRBV14 and TRBJ1-2, reads EAGVTQFPSHSVIEKGQTVTLRCDPISGHDNLYWYRRVMGKEIKFLLHFVKESKQDESGMPNNRFLAERTGGTYSTLKVQPAELEDSGVYFCASSQAGQNYNYGYTFGSGTRLTVV.

The chain joins TRBV7-3 to TRBJ1-3; TRBD2 matches 7 bases. Gene TRBJ2-2 matches the end of the DNA better, so the J call may be wrong. Per germline, CDR1 SGHTA and CDR2 FQGTGA. The CDR3 length is 16 residues. The CDR3 coding sequence is TGTGCCAGCGGCGGCCGGGCTAGCGGATACACCGGGGAGCTGTTTTTT. Amino acid sequence: CASGGRASGYTGELFF.

The V and J genes are TRBV5-8 and TRBJ2-1; TRBD2 aligns across 13 bases. Germline V gene lookup returns CDR1 SGHTS and CDR2 YDEGEE. Trimming took 4 bases from V and 6 from J; bases not matched to a gene: 7. This CDR3 is built from 16 residues. CDR3 residues: CASSRTSGSMGNEQFF. The CDR3 nucleotides read TGTGCCAGCAGCAGGACTAGCGGGAGCATGGGCAATGAGCAGTTCTTC.

This rearrangement joins TRBV5-1 to TRBJ2-7, with 12 bases matching TRBD2. Germline V CDR1 and CDR2: SGHRS, YFSETQ. Unmatched junction bases numbered 0, after V lost 0 bases and J lost 5 bases. The CDR3 contains 14 residues. The CDR3 DNA reads TGCGCCAGCAGCTTGGGACTAGCGGGAGACGAGCAGTACTTC. Its translation is CASSLGLAGDEQYF.

This clone was seen just once. V usage is TRBV5-6 and J usage is TRBJ2-7; TRBD1 is a possible D gene (7 bases). The CDR3 runs to 16 residues. The V and J ends lost 1 base and 6 bases respectively, with 20 bases between them. Germline V gene sequence: CDR1 SGHDT, CDR2 YYEEEE. For the CDR3, the DNA is TGTGCCAGCAGCTTGTATTTGAGGCAGGGGGGCGTCGAGCAGTACTTC. Amino acids: CASSLYLRQGGVEQYF. Using reference TRBV5-6 and TRBJ2-7 for the parts outside the CDR3, the full variable domain is DAGVTQSPTHLIKTRGQQVTLRCSPKSGHDTVSWYQQALGQGPQFIFQYYEEEERQRGNFPDRFSGHQFPNYSSELNVNALLLGDSALYLCASSLYLRQGGVEQYFGPGTRLTVT.

This clone was recorded once. The chain joins TRBV28 to TRBJ1-1; D ambiguous. The CDR3 is 15 residues long. Germline loops: CDR1 MDHEN, CDR2 SYDVKM. V shed 5 bases and J shed 1 base, with 14 bases lying between them. The CDR3 here is CASSPPGRANTEAFF. The CDR3 bases are TGTGCCAGCAGTCCCCCTGGGAGGGCGAACACTGAAGCTTTCTTT.

As DNA, the CDR3 is TGTGCCAGCAGTGACAGGGACGGTTACAATGAGCAGTTCTTC. This codes for CASSDRDGYNEQFF. The chain uses TRBV9 and TRBJ2-1; 7 bases are shared with TRBD1. V lost 5 bases, J lost 4 bases, and 6 bases stayed unmatched. The CDR3 runs 14 residues. Germline loops: CDR1 SGDLS, CDR2 YYNGEE.

The V gene is TRBV2, the J gene TRBJ1-5; 8 positions match TRBD1. This CDR3 spans 16 amino acids. In germline, CDR1 is SNHLY, CDR2 FYNNEI. The ends lost 1 base at V and 6 bases at J; junction bases unmatched: 8. CDR3 DNA: TGTGCCAGCAGTGAAGGTCAGGGGGCGCTGGGTCAGCCCCAGCATTTT. Translating it yields CASSEGQGALGQPQHF. Complete variable domain (other parts from reference TRBV2 and TRBJ1-5): EPEVTQTPSHQVTQMGQEVILRCVPISNHLYFYWYRQILGQKVEFLVSFYNNEISEKSEIFDDQFSVERPDGSNFTLKIRSTKLEDSAMYFCASSEGQGALGQPQHFGDGTRLSIL.

This clone appeared once. CDR3: CASSLSLAGGNEQFF. CDR3 coding DNA: TGTGCCAGCAGCTTAAGCCTAGCGGGAGGCAATGAGCAGTTCTTC. V is TRBV7-3 and J is TRBJ2-1; 11 positions agree with TRBD2. The germline gives CDR1 SGHTA, CDR2 FQGTGA. J lost 6 bases, V lost 1 base, and 2 bases had no gene match. This CDR3 comprises 15 residues.

This chain connects TRBV19 to TRBJ2-7; 9 bases align to TRBD2. This CDR3 region has 14 residues. CDR1 and CDR2 (germline): LNHDA, SQIVND (reference sequence). V shed 4 bases, J shed 3 bases, and the junction held 4 bases outside the gene matches. CDR3 sequence reads: CASSKGLADYEQYF. The CDR3 nucleotides read TGTGCCAGTAGTAAGGGACTAGCTGACTACGAGCAGTACTTC. Based on the CDR3 plus reference TRBV19 and TRBJ2-7, the full variable domain is DGGITQSPKYLFRKEGQNVTLSCEQNLNHDAMYWYRQDPGQGLRLIYYSQIVNDFQKGDIAEGYSVSREKKESFPLTVTSAQKNPTAFYLCASSKGLADYEQYFGPGTRLTVT.